The T cell receptor (beta chain) described here comes from a study of CD8 T cells in ankylosing spondylitis. General study results and limits: Significant enrichment of disease-linked clones was reportedly seen in matched ankylosing spondylitis synovial fluid.

Concerning this clonotype: No antigen is known for it. One junction end disagrees with the germline gene, perhaps due to a read error.

Quantitative 5'-RACE with molecular barcodes generated TCR beta libraries. A single record per CDR3 protein comes from TCRdb applying MiXCR to the 5' RACE reads. The data hold 300,000 to 400,000 distinct CDR3 sequences, with roughly 14% observed a single time. CDR3 size: 13 residues. Germline loops: CDR1 MGHRA, CDR2 YSYEKL. This TCR derives from a male donor with ankylosing spondylitis or in good health (not recorded which). The rearrangement uses TRBV4-1 and TRBJ1-2, with a tentative D call TRBD1 (5 bases). The source material was blood, either unsorted or a sorted T cell fraction (not recorded which). CDR3 sequence: CASSQGQGYGYSF. As DNA, the CDR3 is TGCGCCAGCAGCCAAGGGCAGGGCTATGGCTACTCCTTC.